The rows below give T cell receptor beta chains drawn from one sample of a study of cytomegalovirus exposure and HLA in healthy donors. Profiled with immunoSEQ multiplex PCR; TCRdb holds only in-frame clones, not every one. The table records roughly 170,000 clones, roughly 80% of them present only once. What was sequenced was PBMCs. Receptor source: a woman between 18 and 30 years old in good health and CMV-seronegative. Both conserved end residues are part of each CDR3. Each record gives: clone size, D gene, V gene, J gene, CDR3 DNA, CDR3 protein. The D gene is left open where the match is weak. Clone sizes are given selectively: once, few, many, or a class where the clone is expanded.

clone size: NA; D gene: TRBD1; V gene: TRBV5-1; J gene: TRBJ1-3; CDR3 DNA: TGCGCCAGCAGCCGGGACAGGGGTTCCAGCTCTGGAAACACCATATATTTT; CDR3 protein: CASSRDRGSSSGNTIYF
clone size: NA; D gene: NA; V gene: TRBV6-1; J gene: TRBJ2-7; CDR3 DNA: TGTGCCAGCTGGAGTTCGGTGATTGAGCAGTACTTC; CDR3 protein: CASWSSVIEQYF
clone size: NA; D gene: NA; V gene: TRBV15; J gene: TRBJ2-7; CDR3 DNA: TGTGCCACCAGCAGACTCCTAGCGTCCGAGCAGTACTTC; CDR3 protein: CATSRLLASEQYF
clone size: NA; D gene: TRBD2; V gene: TRBV28; J gene: TRBJ2-7; CDR3 DNA: TGTGCCAGCAGTTTTCTCTCCGGGGGGTCAGGAGTGATAGAGCAGTACTTC; CDR3 protein: CASSFLSGGSGVIEQYF
clone size: NA; D gene: NA; V gene: TRBV28; J gene: TRBJ2-1; CDR3 DNA: TGTGCCAGCAGTTTAATTTGGAACCCTAGCTCCTACAATGAGCAGTTCTTC; CDR3 protein: CASSLIWNPSSYNEQFF
clone size: NA; D gene: NA; V gene: TRBV28; J gene: TRBJ2-1; CDR3 DNA: TGTGCCAGCAGCCCCTTTAGGGGCAATGAGCAGTTCTTC; CDR3 protein: CASSPFRGNEQFF
clone size: NA; D gene: NA; V gene: TRBV7-9; J gene: TRBJ1-1; CDR3 DNA: TGTGCCAGCAGCTTTGGCGGGAGGAACACTGAAGCTTTCTTT; CDR3 protein: CASSFGGRNTEAFF
clone size: NA; D gene: NA; V gene: TRBV28; J gene: TRBJ1-4; CDR3 DNA: TGTGCCAGCAGACAGAATGAAAAACTGTTTTTT; CDR3 protein: CASRQNEKLFF
clone size: NA; D gene: TRBD2; V gene: TRBV30; J gene: TRBJ2-5; CDR3 DNA: TGTGCCTGGAGTGTACATGGCGGGAGGTTACAAGAGACCCAGTACTTC; CDR3 protein: CAWSVHGGRLQETQYF
clone size: NA; D gene: TRBD2; V gene: TRBV4-2; J gene: TRBJ2-7; CDR3 DNA: TGTGCCAGCAGCCAAAGAGCGGGAGAGGTGTACGAGCAGTACTTC; CDR3 protein: CASSQRAGEVYEQYF
clone size: NA; D gene: TRBD1; V gene: TRBV19; J gene: TRBJ2-1; CDR3 DNA: TGTGCCAGTAGTGTAGGGGGACAGTACTACAATGAGCAGTTCTTC; CDR3 protein: CASSVGGQYYNEQFF
clone size: NA; D gene: NA; V gene: TRBV29-1; J gene: TRBJ2-1; CDR3 DNA: TGCAGCGCTAAGTCCTACAGGGCCAGCGAGCAGTTCTTC; CDR3 protein: CSAKSYRASEQFF
clone size: NA; D gene: NA; V gene: TRBV28; J gene: TRBJ1-2; CDR3 DNA: TGTGCCAGCAGTTTAATGGCGGGCTATGGCTACACCTTC; CDR3 protein: CASSLMAGYGYTF
clone size: NA; D gene: NA; V gene: TRBV5-1; J gene: TRBJ2-1; CDR3 DNA: TGCGCCAGCAGCTTAGGGACATCAACCTACAATGAGCAGTTCTTC; CDR3 protein: CASSLGTSTYNEQFF
clone size: NA; D gene: NA; V gene: TRBV7-7; J gene: TRBJ2-1; CDR3 DNA: TGTGCTAGCAGCTTAGGTAGCGGCTCCTACAATGAGCAGTTCTTC; CDR3 protein: CASSLGSGSYNEQFF
clone size: NA; D gene: NA; V gene: TRBV15; J gene: TRBJ1-4; CDR3 DNA: TGTGCCACCAGCAGATCGGGGGGCAGGGGTAATGAAAAACTGTTTTTT; CDR3 protein: CATSRSGGRGNEKLFF
clone size: NA; D gene: TRBD1; V gene: TRBV4-2; J gene: TRBJ1-1; CDR3 DNA: TGTGCCAGCAGCCACCTACGGACAGGGAAGGACGCTGAAGCTTTCTTT; CDR3 protein: CASSHLRTGKDAEAFF
clone size: few; D gene: NA; V gene: TRBV28; J gene: TRBJ2-7; CDR3 DNA: TGTGCCAGCAGTTTATGGTCCCCGGAGGGAAACACCTACGAGCAGTACTTC; CDR3 protein: CASSLWSPEGNTYEQYF
clone size: NA; D gene: NA; V gene: TRBV27; J gene: TRBJ2-2; CDR3 DNA: TGTGCCAGCAGTGCATCGACCCGGACTTTGGGGGGCACCGGGGAGCTGTTTTTT; CDR3 protein: CASSASTRTLGGTGELFF
clone size: NA; D gene: TRBD2; V gene: TRBV5-1; J gene: TRBJ2-3; CDR3 DNA: TGCGCCAGCAGCTCGACTAGCGGGAGGGCAGATACGCAGTATTTT; CDR3 protein: CASSSTSGRADTQYF
clone size: NA; D gene: NA; V gene: TRBV5-6; J gene: TRBJ1-4; CDR3 DNA: TGTGCCAGCAGCTTAATTGGAGCAGCGGCTAATGAAAAACTGTTTTTT; CDR3 protein: CASSLIGAAANEKLFF
clone size: NA; D gene: TRBD2; V gene: TRBV4-3; J gene: TRBJ2-7; CDR3 DNA: TGCGCCAGCAGCCAAGAACCCGAGACTAGCTCTGGCGAGCAGTACTTC; CDR3 protein: CASSQEPETSSGEQYF
clone size: few; D gene: NA; V gene: TRBV7-8; J gene: TRBJ1-1; CDR3 DNA: TGTGCCAGCAGCTCGGGATTAGTTGCTGAAGCTTTCTTT; CDR3 protein: CASSSGLVAEAFF
clone size: NA; D gene: TRBD2; V gene: TRBV15; J gene: TRBJ2-5; CDR3 DNA: TGTGCCACCAGCAGGCGGGGCCTAGCGGGAGGGCCTTTGGAGACCCAGTACTTC; CDR3 protein: CATSRRGLAGGPLETQYF
clone size: NA; D gene: NA; V gene: TRBV28; J gene: TRBJ1-2; CDR3 DNA: TGTGCCAGCAGTTTCAGGGGATTGGGTGGCTACACCTTC; CDR3 protein: CASSFRGLGGYTF
clone size: NA; D gene: TRBD2; V gene: TRBV10-3; J gene: TRBJ2-7; CDR3 DNA: TGTGCCATCAGTGATACTAGCGGGAGCTCCTACGAGCAGTACTTC; CDR3 protein: CAISDTSGSSYEQYF
clone size: NA; D gene: NA; V gene: TRBV5-6; J gene: TRBJ2-3; CDR3 DNA: TGTGCCAGCAGCTTGAGAGCTGATACGCAGTATTTT; CDR3 protein: CASSLRADTQYF
clone size: few; D gene: TRBD1; V gene: TRBV6-1; J gene: TRBJ1-1; CDR3 DNA: TGTGCCAGCAGAGAGGGGGCCATACAAAACACTGAAGCTTTCTTT; CDR3 protein: CASREGAIQNTEAFF
clone size: NA; D gene: TRBD2; V gene: TRBV30; J gene: TRBJ2-3; CDR3 DNA: TGTGCCTGGGGAATAGCGGGAGGAGGGGCAGATACGCAGTATTTT; CDR3 protein: CAWGIAGGGADTQYF
clone size: NA; D gene: NA; V gene: TRBV4-1; J gene: TRBJ2-7; CDR3 DNA: TGCGCCAGCAGCCAAGGTGCGCAGGCAGAGTACGAGCAGTACTTC; CDR3 protein: CASSQGAQAEYEQYF
clone size: NA; D gene: TRBD2; V gene: TRBV12-5; J gene: TRBJ2-3; CDR3 DNA: TGTGCTAGTTCATCCGTTTTTTCTAGCGGTTCGGAGTATTTT; CDR3 protein: CASSSVFSSGSEYF
clone size: NA; D gene: NA; V gene: TRBV6-1; J gene: TRBJ2-2; CDR3 DNA: TGTGCCAGCAGTGAGACCAGGGGATACACCGGGGAGCTGTTTTTT; CDR3 protein: CASSETRGYTGELFF
clone size: NA; D gene: NA; V gene: TRBV10-2; J gene: TRBJ1-2; CDR3 DNA: TGCGCCAGCAGACCAGGGGCCTACTATGGCTACACCTTC; CDR3 protein: CASRPGAYYGYTF
clone size: NA; D gene: NA; V gene: TRBV30; J gene: TRBJ1-6; CDR3 DNA: TGTGCCTGGAGTGTAAGCCATTCACCCCTCCACTTT; CDR3 protein: CAWSVSHSPLHF
clone size: NA; D gene: NA; V gene: TRBV4-2; J gene: TRBJ1-2; CDR3 DNA: TGTGCCAGCAGCCAAGATAGTGTCTATGGCTACACCTTC; CDR3 protein: CASSQDSVYGYTF
clone size: NA; D gene: NA; V gene: TRBV7-2; J gene: TRBJ1-3; CDR3 DNA: TGTGCCAGCAGCCCGACAGTCTCTGGAAACACCATATATTTT; CDR3 protein: CASSPTVSGNTIYF
clone size: NA; D gene: TRBD2; V gene: TRBV6-5; J gene: TRBJ2-7; CDR3 DNA: TGTGCCAGCAGTTACTCCCTAGCGGGAGAAGCCGAGCAGTACTTC; CDR3 protein: CASSYSLAGEAEQYF
clone size: once; D gene: NA; V gene: TRBV19; J gene: TRBJ2-3; CDR3 DNA: TGTGCCAGTAGTTTAGCGGTTACTAGCACAGATACGCAGTATTTT; CDR3 protein: CASSLAVTSTDTQYF
clone size: NA; D gene: TRBD1; V gene: TRBV5-1; J gene: TRBJ1-1; CDR3 DNA: TGCGCCAGCAGCTCCAGGGCGACAGGGGGCACGAACACTGAAGCTTTCTTT; CDR3 protein: CASSSRATGGTNTEAFF
clone size: NA; D gene: TRBD1; V gene: TRBV6-1; J gene: TRBJ2-3; CDR3 DNA: TGTGCCAGCAGTGAAGGCAGGGGGCTCACAGATACGCAGTATTTT; CDR3 protein: CASSEGRGLTDTQYF
clone size: NA; D gene: TRBD1; V gene: TRBV11-2; J gene: TRBJ1-1; CDR3 DNA: TGTGCCAGCAGACGACAGGGCGGGGAAGCTTTCTTT; CDR3 protein: CASRRQGGEAFF
clone size: NA; D gene: TRBD2; V gene: TRBV11-2; J gene: TRBJ2-5; CDR3 DNA: TGTGCCAGCAGCAAACCTAGCGGACCGCAAGAGACCCAGTACTTC; CDR3 protein: CASSKPSGPQETQYF
clone size: NA; D gene: TRBD1; V gene: TRBV12-5; J gene: TRBJ2-2; CDR3 DNA: TGTGCTAGTGGTTTGGTACAGGGGCACACCGGGGAGCTGTTTTTT; CDR3 protein: CASGLVQGHTGELFF
clone size: NA; D gene: NA; V gene: TRBV5-1; J gene: TRBJ2-3; CDR3 DNA: TGCGCCAGCAGCTTGGGGGTTTCAGGGACAGATACGCAGTATTTT; CDR3 protein: CASSLGVSGTDTQYF
clone size: NA; D gene: TRBD2; V gene: TRBV6-5; J gene: TRBJ2-3; CDR3 DNA: TGTGCCAGCAGTTACTCGATCGGGGAGGGAGATACGCAGTATTTT; CDR3 protein: CASSYSIGEGDTQYF
clone size: NA; D gene: NA; V gene: TRBV30; J gene: TRBJ2-4; CDR3 DNA: TGTGCCTGGAGTTACGGGGGAGGCGGCAAAAACATTCAGTACTTC; CDR3 protein: CAWSYGGGGKNIQYF
clone size: NA; D gene: NA; V gene: TRBV5-4; J gene: TRBJ1-5; CDR3 DNA: TGTGCCAGCAGCTTGGGCCCACTAAGCAATCAGCCCCAGCATTTT; CDR3 protein: CASSLGPLSNQPQHF
clone size: NA; D gene: NA; V gene: TRBV2; J gene: TRBJ1-3; CDR3 DNA: TGTGCCAGCAGTGCCGGACAGGGAAACACCATATATTTT; CDR3 protein: CASSAGQGNTIYF
clone size: few; D gene: TRBD2; V gene: TRBV4-1; J gene: TRBJ2-1; CDR3 DNA: TGCGCCAGCAGCCAGATTGGACTAGCGGGGTTGGGTACCTACAATGAGCAGTTCTTC; CDR3 protein: CASSQIGLAGLGTYNEQFF
clone size: NA; D gene: NA; V gene: TRBV15; J gene: TRBJ2-3; CDR3 DNA: TGTGCCACCAGCAGTGGGACTTCAGATACGCAGTATTTT; CDR3 protein: CATSSGTSDTQYF
clone size: NA; D gene: TRBD2; V gene: TRBV2; J gene: TRBJ2-3; CDR3 DNA: TGTGCCAGCAACGAACTAGCGGTTCAAGGAGATACGCAGTATTTT; CDR3 protein: CASNELAVQGDTQYF
clone size: NA; D gene: TRBD2; V gene: TRBV5-4; J gene: TRBJ2-3; CDR3 DNA: TGTGCCAGCAGCTTGGCCATGGTAGCGGGAGGAGCGACAGATACGCAGTATTTT; CDR3 protein: CASSLAMVAGGATDTQYF
clone size: NA; D gene: TRBD2; V gene: TRBV6-5; J gene: TRBJ2-7; CDR3 DNA: TGTGCCAGCAGCCGAGCGGGGCACAGCTCCTACGAGCAGTACTTC; CDR3 protein: CASSRAGHSSYEQYF
clone size: NA; D gene: TRBD2; V gene: TRBV18; J gene: TRBJ2-1; CDR3 DNA: TGTGCCAGCTCACGGGCGGGAGCCGCCTACAATGAGCAGTTCTTC; CDR3 protein: CASSRAGAAYNEQFF
clone size: once; D gene: TRBD1; V gene: TRBV5-5; J gene: TRBJ2-1; CDR3 DNA: TGTGCCAGCAGCTTCCCATGGGACAGAACAATGAGTGAGCAGTTCTTC; CDR3 protein: CASSFPWDRTMSEQFF